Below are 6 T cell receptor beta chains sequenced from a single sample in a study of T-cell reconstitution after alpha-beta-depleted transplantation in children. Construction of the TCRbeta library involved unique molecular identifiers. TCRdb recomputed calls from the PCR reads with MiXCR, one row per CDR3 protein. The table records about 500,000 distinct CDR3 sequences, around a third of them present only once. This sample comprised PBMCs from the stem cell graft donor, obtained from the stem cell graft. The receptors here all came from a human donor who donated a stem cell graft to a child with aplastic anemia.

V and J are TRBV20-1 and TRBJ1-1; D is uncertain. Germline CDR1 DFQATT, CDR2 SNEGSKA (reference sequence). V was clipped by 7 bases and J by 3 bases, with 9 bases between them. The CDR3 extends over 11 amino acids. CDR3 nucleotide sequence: TGCAGTGATGTTATGGACACTGAAGCTTTCTTT. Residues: CSDVMDTEAFF.

The CDR3 region is CASSSTGTDTQYF. The CDR3 DNA is TGTGCCAGCAGCTCGACAGGTACAGATACGCAGTATTTT. V is TRBV7-2 and J is TRBJ2-3; D perhaps matches TRBD1 (6 bases). In germline, CDR1 is SGHTA, CDR2 FQGNSA. This CDR3 has 13 residues. The germline V and J ends were trimmed by 4 bases and 3 bases, with 8 bases remaining between them.

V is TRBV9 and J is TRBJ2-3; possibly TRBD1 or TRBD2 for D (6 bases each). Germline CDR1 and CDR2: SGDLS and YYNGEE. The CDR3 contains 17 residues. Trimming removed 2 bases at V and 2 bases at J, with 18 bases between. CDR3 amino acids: CASSVRGAGPVTDTQYF. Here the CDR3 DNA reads TGTGCCAGCAGCGTGAGGGGGGCGGGGCCTGTCACAGATACGCAGTATTTT.

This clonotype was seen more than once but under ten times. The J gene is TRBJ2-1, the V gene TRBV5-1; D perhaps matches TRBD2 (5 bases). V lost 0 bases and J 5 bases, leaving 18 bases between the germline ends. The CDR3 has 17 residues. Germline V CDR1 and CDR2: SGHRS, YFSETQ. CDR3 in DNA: TGCGCCAGCAGCTTGGCGACGATCCGGAGGTACGACAATGAGCAGTTCTTC. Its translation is CASSLATIRRYDNEQFF.

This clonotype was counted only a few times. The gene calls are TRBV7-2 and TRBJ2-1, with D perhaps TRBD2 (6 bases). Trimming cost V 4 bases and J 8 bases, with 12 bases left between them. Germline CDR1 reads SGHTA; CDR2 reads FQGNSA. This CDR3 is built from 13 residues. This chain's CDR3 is CASSWTNGYEQFF. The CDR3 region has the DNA TGTGCCAGCAGCTGGACTAATGGCTATGAGCAGTTCTTC.

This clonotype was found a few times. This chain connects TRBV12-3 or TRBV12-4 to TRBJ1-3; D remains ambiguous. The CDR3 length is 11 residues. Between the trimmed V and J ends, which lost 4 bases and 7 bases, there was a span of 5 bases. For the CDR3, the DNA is TGTGCCAGCAGTTACCTCAACACCATATATTTT. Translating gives CASSYLNTIYF.